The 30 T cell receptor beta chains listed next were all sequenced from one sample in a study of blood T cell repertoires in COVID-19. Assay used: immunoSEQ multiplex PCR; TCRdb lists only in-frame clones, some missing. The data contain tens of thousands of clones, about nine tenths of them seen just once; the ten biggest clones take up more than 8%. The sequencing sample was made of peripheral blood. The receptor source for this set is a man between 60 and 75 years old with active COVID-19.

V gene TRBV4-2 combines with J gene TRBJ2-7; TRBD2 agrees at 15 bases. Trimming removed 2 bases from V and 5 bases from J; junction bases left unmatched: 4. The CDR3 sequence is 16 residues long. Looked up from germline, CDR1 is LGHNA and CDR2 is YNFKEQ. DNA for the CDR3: TGTGCCAGCAGCCAACGGGGGACTAGCGGGAGGAACGAGCAGTACTTC. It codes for CASSQRGTSGRNEQYF.

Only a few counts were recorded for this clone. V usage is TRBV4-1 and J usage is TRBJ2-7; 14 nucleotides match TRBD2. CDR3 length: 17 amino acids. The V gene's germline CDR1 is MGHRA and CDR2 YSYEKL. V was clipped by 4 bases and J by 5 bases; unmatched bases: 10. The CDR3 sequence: CASSLGLAGEVSDEQYF. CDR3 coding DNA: TGCGCCAGCAGCCTGGGACTAGCGGGAGAAGTCAGCGACGAGCAGTACTTC.

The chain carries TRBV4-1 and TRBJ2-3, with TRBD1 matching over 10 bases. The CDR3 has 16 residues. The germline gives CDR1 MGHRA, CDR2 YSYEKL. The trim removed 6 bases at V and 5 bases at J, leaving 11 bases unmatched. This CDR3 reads CASRATGTGEGDTQYF. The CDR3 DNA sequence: TGCGCCAGCAGAGCAACCGGGACAGGGGAAGGAGATACGCAGTATTTT.

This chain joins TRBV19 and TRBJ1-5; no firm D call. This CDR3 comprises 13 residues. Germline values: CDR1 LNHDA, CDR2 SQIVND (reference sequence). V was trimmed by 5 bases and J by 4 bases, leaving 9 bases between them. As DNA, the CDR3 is TGTGCCAGTAGTGACTGGATGAATCAGCCCCAGCATTTT. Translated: CASSDWMNQPQHF.

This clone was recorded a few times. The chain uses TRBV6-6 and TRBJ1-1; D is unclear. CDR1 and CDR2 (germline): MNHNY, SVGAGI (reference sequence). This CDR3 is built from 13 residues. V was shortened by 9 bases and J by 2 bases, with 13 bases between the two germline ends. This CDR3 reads CASKHPGNTEAFF. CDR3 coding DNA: TGTGCCAGTAAACATCCGGGTAACACTGAAGCTTTCTTT.

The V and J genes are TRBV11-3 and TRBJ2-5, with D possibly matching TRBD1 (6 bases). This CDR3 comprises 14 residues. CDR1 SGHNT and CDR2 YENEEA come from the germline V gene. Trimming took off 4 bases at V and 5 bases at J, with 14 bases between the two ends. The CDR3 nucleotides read TGTGCCAGCAGCTCGTACAGGGTAAGGGAGACCCAGTACTTC. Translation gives CASSSYRVRETQYF.

CDR3 DNA: TGTGCCAGCAGCCAGAGAGTTCTAGCGGGACTCACCGGGGAGCTGTTTTTT. This translates into CASSQRVLAGLTGELFF. The chain uses TRBV13 and TRBJ2-2; 9 nucleotides match TRBD2. The CDR3 runs to 17 residues. The germline V gene has CDR1 PRHDT and CDR2 FYEKMQ (reference sequence). Losses at the gene ends were 5 bases for V and 4 bases for J; bases not matched to a gene: 11.

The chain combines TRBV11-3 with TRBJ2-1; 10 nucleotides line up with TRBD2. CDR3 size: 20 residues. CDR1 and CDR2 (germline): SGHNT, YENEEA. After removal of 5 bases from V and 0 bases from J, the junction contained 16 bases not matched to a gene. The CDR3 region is CASSPTVLAGEFSSYNEQFF. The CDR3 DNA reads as TGTGCCAGCAGCCCCACCGTTCTAGCGGGAGAATTCAGCTCCTACAATGAGCAGTTCTTC.

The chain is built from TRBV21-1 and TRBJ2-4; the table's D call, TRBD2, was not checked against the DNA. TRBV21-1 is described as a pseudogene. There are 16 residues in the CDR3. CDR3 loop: CASSKGSGRARNIQYF. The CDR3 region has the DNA TGTGCCAGCAGCAAGGGTAGCGGGAGGGCTCGGAACATTCAGTACTTC.

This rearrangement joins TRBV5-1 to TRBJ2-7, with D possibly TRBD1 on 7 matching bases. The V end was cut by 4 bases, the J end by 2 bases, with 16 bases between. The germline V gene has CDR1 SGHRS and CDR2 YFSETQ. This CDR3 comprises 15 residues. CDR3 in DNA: TGCGCCAGCAGCATAACAGGGGAGGCCCCCTACGAGCAGTACTTC. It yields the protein CASSITGEAPYEQYF.

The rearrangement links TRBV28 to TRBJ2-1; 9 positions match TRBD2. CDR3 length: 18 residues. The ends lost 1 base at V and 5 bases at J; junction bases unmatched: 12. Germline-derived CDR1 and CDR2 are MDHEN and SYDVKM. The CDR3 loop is CASSLFSLAGPYHNEQFF. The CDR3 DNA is TGTGCCAGCAGTTTATTTTCGCTAGCGGGACCCTACCACAATGAGCAGTTCTTC. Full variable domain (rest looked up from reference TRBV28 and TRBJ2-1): DVKVTQSSRYLVKRTGEKVFLECVQDMDHENMFWYRQDPGLGLRLIYFSYDVKMKEKGDIPEGYSVSREKKERFSLILESASTNQTSMYLCASSLFSLAGPYHNEQFFGPGTRLTVL.

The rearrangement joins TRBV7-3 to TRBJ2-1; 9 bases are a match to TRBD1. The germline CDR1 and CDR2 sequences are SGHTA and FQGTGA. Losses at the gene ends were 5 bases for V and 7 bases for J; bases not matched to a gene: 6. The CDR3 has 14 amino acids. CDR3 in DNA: TGTGCCAGCAGCCGGGACAGGGTGGAAAATGAGCAGTTCTTC. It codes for CASSRDRVENEQFF. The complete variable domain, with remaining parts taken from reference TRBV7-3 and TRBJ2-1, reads GAGVSQTPSNKVTEKGKYVELRCDPISGHTALYWYRQSLGQGPEFLIYFQGTGAADDSGLPNDRFFAVRPEGSVSTLKIQRTERGDSAVYLCASSRDRVENEQFFGPGTRLTVL.

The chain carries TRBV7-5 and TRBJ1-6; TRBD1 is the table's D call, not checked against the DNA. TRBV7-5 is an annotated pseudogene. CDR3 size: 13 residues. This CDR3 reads CARSATGESPLHF. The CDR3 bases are TGTGCCAGAAGCGCAACAGGGGAATCACCCCTCCACTTT.

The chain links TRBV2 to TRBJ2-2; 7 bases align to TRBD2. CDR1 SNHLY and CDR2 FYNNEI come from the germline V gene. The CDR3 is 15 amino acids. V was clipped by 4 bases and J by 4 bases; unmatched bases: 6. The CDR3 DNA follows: TGTGCCAGCAGTGGCGGGCGGGGGAGCACCGGGGAGCTGTTTTTT. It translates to CASSGGRGSTGELFF.

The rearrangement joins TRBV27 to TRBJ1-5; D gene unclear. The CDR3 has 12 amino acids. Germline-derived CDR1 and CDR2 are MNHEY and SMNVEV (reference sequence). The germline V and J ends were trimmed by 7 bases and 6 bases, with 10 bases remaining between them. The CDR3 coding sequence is TGTGCCAGCAATAGAATCGGTCAGCCCCAGCATTTT. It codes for CASNRIGQPQHF.

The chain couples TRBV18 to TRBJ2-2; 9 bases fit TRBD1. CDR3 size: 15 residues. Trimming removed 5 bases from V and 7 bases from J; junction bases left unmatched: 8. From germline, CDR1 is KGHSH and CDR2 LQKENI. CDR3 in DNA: TGTGCCAGCTCATACAGGGGGCGAGTTGACGGGGAGCTGTTTTTT. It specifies CASSYRGRVDGELFF.

The CDR3 reads CASSFWTGGRGEKLFF. CDR3 coding DNA: TGTGCCAGCAGCTTCTGGACAGGGGGCCGTGGTGAAAAACTGTTTTTT. The rearrangement joins TRBV5-8 to TRBJ1-4; 11 nucleotides agree with TRBD1. Per the germline V gene, CDR1 is SGHTS and CDR2 is YDEGEE. CDR3 length equals 16 residues. With V trimmed by 2 bases and J by 7 bases, 7 bases remained unmatched. Full variable domain (remainder filled in from reference TRBV5-8 and TRBJ1-4): EAGVTQSPTHLIKTRGQQATLRCSPISGHTSVYWYQQALGLGLQFLLWYDEGEERNRGNFPPRFSGRQFPNYSSELNVNALELEDSALYLCASSFWTGGRGEKLFFGSGTQLSVL.

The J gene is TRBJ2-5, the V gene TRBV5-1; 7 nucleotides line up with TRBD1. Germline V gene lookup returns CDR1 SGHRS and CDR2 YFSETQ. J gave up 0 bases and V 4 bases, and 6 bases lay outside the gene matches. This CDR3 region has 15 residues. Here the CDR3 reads CASSRKGTDQETQYF. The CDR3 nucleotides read TGCGCCAGCAGCCGAAAGGGGACAGACCAAGAGACCCAGTACTTC.

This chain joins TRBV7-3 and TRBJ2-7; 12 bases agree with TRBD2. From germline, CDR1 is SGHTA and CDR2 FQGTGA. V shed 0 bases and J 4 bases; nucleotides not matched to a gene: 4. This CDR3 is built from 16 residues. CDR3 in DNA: TGTGCCAGCAGCTTAACGAGGACTAGCGGGATTTACGAGCAGTACTTC. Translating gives CASSLTRTSGIYEQYF.

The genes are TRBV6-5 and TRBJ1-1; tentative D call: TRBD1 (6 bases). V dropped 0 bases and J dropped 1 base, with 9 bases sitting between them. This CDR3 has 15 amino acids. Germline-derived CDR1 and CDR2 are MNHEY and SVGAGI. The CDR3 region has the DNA TGTGCCAGCAGTTACTCGCGGGGGGCGAACACTGAAGCTTTCTTT. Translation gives CASSYSRGANTEAFF.

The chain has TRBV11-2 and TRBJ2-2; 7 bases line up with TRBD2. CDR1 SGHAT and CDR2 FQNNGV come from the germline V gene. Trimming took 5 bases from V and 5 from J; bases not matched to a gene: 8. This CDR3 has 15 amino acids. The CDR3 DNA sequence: TGTGCCAGCAGCACCAGCGGGGAGGGAACCGGGGAGCTGTTTTTT. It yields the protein CASSTSGEGTGELFF.

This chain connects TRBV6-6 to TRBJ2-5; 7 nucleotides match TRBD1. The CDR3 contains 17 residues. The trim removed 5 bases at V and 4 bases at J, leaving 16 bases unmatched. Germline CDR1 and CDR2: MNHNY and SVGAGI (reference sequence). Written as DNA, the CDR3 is TGTGCCAGCAGTCGAAGATTCCGGGACAGTTTCCCAGAGACCCAGTACTTC. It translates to CASSRRFRDSFPETQYF.

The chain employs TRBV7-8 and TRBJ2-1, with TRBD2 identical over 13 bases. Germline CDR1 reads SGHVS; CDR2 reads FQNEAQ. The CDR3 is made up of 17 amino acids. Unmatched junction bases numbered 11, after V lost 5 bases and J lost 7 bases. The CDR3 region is CASSDGLAGEFFNEQFF. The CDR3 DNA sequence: TGTGCCAGCAGCGACGGACTAGCGGGAGAGTTTTTTAATGAGCAGTTCTTC.

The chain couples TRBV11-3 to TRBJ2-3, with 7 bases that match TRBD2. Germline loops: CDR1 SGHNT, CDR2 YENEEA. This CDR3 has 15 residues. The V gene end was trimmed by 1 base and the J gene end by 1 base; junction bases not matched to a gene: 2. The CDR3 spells CASSLGTSGTDTQYF. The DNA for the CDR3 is TGTGCCAGCAGCTTAGGAACTAGCGGCACAGATACGCAGTATTTT.

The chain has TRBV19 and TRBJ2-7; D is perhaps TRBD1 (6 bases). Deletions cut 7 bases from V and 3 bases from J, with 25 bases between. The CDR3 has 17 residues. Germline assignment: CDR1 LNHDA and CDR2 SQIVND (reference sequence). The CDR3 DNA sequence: TGTGCCAGTACCGGCTGCCAAACAGGGTTCCTCTTCTACGAGCAGTACTTC. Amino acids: CASTGCQTGFLFYEQYF.

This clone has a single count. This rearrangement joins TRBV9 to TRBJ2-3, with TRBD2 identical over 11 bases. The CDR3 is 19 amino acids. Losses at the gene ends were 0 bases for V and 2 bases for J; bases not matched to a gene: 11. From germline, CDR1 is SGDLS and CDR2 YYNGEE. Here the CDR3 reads CASSVAPGLAVKYTDTQYF. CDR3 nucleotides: TGTGCCAGCAGCGTAGCCCCGGGACTAGCGGTAAAGTACACAGATACGCAGTATTTT.

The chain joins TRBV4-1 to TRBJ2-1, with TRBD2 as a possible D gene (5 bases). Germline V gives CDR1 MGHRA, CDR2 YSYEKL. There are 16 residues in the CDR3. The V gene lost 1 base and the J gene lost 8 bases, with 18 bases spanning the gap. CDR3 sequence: CASSQVTISSADEQFF. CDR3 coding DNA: TGCGCCAGCAGCCAAGTGACTATCTCTTCCGCGGATGAGCAGTTCTTC.

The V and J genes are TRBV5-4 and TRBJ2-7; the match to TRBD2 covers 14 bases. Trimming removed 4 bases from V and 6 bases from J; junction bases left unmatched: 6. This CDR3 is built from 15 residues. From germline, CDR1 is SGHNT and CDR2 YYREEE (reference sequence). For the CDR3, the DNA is TGTGCCAGCAGCCTCGGACTAGCGGGAGGTCGCGAGCAGTACTTC. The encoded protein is CASSLGLAGGREQYF.

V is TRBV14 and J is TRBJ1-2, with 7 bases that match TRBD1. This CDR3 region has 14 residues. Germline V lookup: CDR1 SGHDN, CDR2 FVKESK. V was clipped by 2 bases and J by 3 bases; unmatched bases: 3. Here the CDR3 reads CASSQLDRDYGYTF. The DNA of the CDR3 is TGTGCCAGCAGCCAACTTGACAGGGACTATGGCTACACCTTC.

The CDR3 DNA is TGTGCCAGTAGTATCCAGGGCCACACCATATATTTT. This codes for CASSIQGHTIYF. The rearrangement joins TRBV19 to TRBJ1-3; tentative D call: TRBD1 (5 bases). CDR1 is LNHDA, CDR2 SQIVND, per germline (reference sequence). V was trimmed by 3 bases and J by 8 bases, leaving 8 bases between them. The CDR3 runs to 12 residues.